Shown below are 30 T cell receptor beta chains from a single sample sequenced in a study of blood T cell repertoires in COVID-19. Data came from immunoSEQ multiplex PCR; TCRdb stores just in-frame clones and leaves some out. The sample yields hundreds of thousands of clones, nearly 90% seen once. The sequencing input was peripheral blood. Receptors originate from a man aged 18 to 35 with COVID-19, enrolled during active disease.

The rearrangement joins TRBV10-1 to TRBJ2-7; TRBD2 is a possible D gene (5 bases). The ends were cut back, 6 bases at V and 2 bases at J, with 14 bases in the middle. Germline V lookup: CDR1 WNHNN, CDR2 SYGVQD (reference sequence). The CDR3 extends over 14 amino acids. In DNA form, the CDR3 reads TGCGCCAGCAGCGAAACTAGTGAAACCTACGAGCAGTACTTC. As protein: CASSETSETYEQYF.

The chain is built from TRBV5-4 and TRBJ2-7, with 14 nucleotides matching TRBD2. V lost 4 bases and J lost 2; bases outside the gene matches: 8. The CDR3 sequence is 17 residues long. Looked up from germline, CDR1 is SGHNT and CDR2 is YYREEE (reference sequence). CDR3 residues: CASSRTSGRYLPYEQYF. The CDR3 coding sequence is TGTGCCAGCAGCAGGACTAGCGGGAGGTACCTCCCCTACGAGCAGTACTTC.

The chain has TRBV12-3 or TRBV12-4 and TRBJ2-3; D call uncertain. CDR3 size: 13 residues. V lost 0 bases to trimming and J lost 4 bases, with 5 bases between them. Written as DNA, the CDR3 is TGTGCCAGCAGTTTAGCGGGCGCAGATACGCAGTATTTT. Encoded protein: CASSLAGADTQYF.

This clone was counted once. V usage is TRBV6-5 and J usage is TRBJ2-5; 7 bases agree with TRBD1. Germline CDR1 is MNHEY and CDR2 is SVGAGI. V gave up 6 bases and J gave up 4 bases; unmatched junction bases: 11. This CDR3 is 15 amino acids long. In DNA form, the CDR3 reads TGTGCCAGCAGCGGAACAGGGGCTTCGGGAGAGACCCAGTACTTC. Translated: CASSGTGASGETQYF.

The V call is TRBV3-1 (or the pseudogene TRBV3-2), the J call TRBJ2-3; D might be TRBD1 (5 bases). There are 17 residues in the CDR3. Trimming took off 0 bases at V and 0 bases at J, with 13 bases between the two ends. From germline, CDR1 is LGHDT and CDR2 YNNKEL (reference sequence). The CDR3 protein is CASSQDRQGFSTDTQYF. CDR3 in DNA: TGTGCCAGCAGCCAAGATAGGCAGGGTTTTAGCACAGATACGCAGTATTTT.

The chain is built from TRBV15 and TRBJ1-6; no reliable D call. V lost 0 bases to trimming and J lost 7 bases, with 7 bases between them. Looked up from germline, CDR1 is LNHNV and CDR2 is YYDKDF (reference sequence). This CDR3 contains 14 residues. The CDR3 loop reads CATSRDGINSPLHF. DNA of the CDR3: TGTGCCACCAGCAGAGATGGCATCAATTCACCCCTCCACTTT.

This clone showed up just once. This chain uses TRBV14 with TRBJ2-3; perhaps TRBD2 as D (6 bases). Germline assignment: CDR1 SGHDN and CDR2 FVKESK. The length of the CDR3 is 16 residues. The V gene lost 4 bases and the J gene lost 3 bases, with 17 bases spanning the gap. The CDR3 nucleotides read TGTGCCAGCAGCCTTAAGGCCGGACTACGTACAGATACGCAGTATTTT. It encodes CASSLKAGLRTDTQYF. Supplemented by reference TRBV14 and TRBJ2-3, the full variable domain reads EAGVTQFPSHSVIEKGQTVTLRCDPISGHDNLYWYRRVMGKEIKFLLHFVKESKQDESGMPNNRFLAERTGGTYSTLKVQPAELEDSGVYFCASSLKAGLRTDTQYFGPGTRLTVL.

The chain employs TRBV19 and TRBJ2-3; 9 bases are a match to TRBD1. The CDR3 extends over 14 amino acids. Germline V gene data show CDR1 as LNHDA and CDR2 as SQIVND (reference sequence). Trimming at V came to 6 bases and at J to 9 bases, leaving 10 bases not matched to a gene. The CDR3 DNA is TGTGCCAGTAGGCCGGGACAGGGCGTGGGGACGCAGTATTTT. Encoded protein: CASRPGQGVGTQYF.

The gene calls are TRBV19 and TRBJ2-2, with D tentatively TRBD1 (5 bases). V was clipped by 1 base and J by 2 bases, with 11 bases between them. The CDR3 has 16 amino acids. Germline CDR1 reads LNHDA; CDR2 reads SQIVND (reference sequence). The DNA of the CDR3 is TGTGCCAGTAGTATAGGGGGCCAGGGTAACACCGGGGAGCTGTTTTTT. This translates into CASSIGGQGNTGELFF.

The V and J genes are TRBV19 and TRBJ2-5, with D perhaps TRBD2 (5 bases). The CDR3 length is 14 residues. The V and J ends lost 3 bases and 5 bases respectively, with 13 bases between them. Germline CDR1 reads LNHDA; CDR2 reads SQIVND (reference sequence). Here the CDR3 reads CASSISPRRETQYF. The CDR3 nucleotides read TGTGCCAGTAGTATCTCCCCAAGGAGGGAGACCCAGTACTTC.

The gene calls are TRBV5-8 and TRBJ1-5, with D possibly matching TRBD1 (6 bases). V lost 4 bases, J lost 6 bases, and 26 bases lay in between. The CDR3 totals 18 residues. Germline V gives CDR1 SGHTS, CDR2 YDEGEE. CDR3 coding DNA: TGTGCCAGCAGCCGCGGCACTTTTACAACAGGGCTCGGTCAGCCCCAGCATTTT. It is translated as CASSRGTFTTGLGQPQHF.

The V gene is TRBV7-8, the J gene TRBJ2-5, with no clear D. The CDR3 totals 15 residues. With 6 bases removed from V and 2 bases from J, the gap between germline ends came to 16 bases. Germline V lookup: CDR1 SGHVS, CDR2 FQNEAQ. The CDR3 nucleotides read TGTGCCAGCAGTGCGGTGCGAGCGCGTCAAGAGACCCAGTACTTC. This encodes CASSAVRARQETQYF.

The genes are TRBV5-1 and TRBJ2-2, with TRBD2 matching 14 bases. CDR3 length: 19 residues. Germline assignment: CDR1 SGHRS and CDR2 YFSETQ. Germline trimming cut 2 bases from V and 6 bases from J; bases unmatched to any gene: 12. CDR3 DNA: TGCGCCAGCAGCTTTACCTCGACTAGCGGGAGGGCGCGGTCCGGGGAGCTGTTTTTT. Translated, it gives CASSFTSTSGRARSGELFF.

Details on this clone: An end of the junction does not agree with germline; a read error may underlie this. The V gene is TRBV5-1, the J gene TRBJ2-7, with TRBD2 matching over 9 bases. CDR3 length: 15 residues. From germline, CDR1 is SGHRS and CDR2 YFSETQ. The CDR3, as DNA: TGCGCCAGCAGCCCCTCGGGCAATAGCGGGGGACTACCCAACTTC. Translated: CASSPSGNSGGLPNF. Filled out from reference TRBV5-1 and TRBJ2-7, the complete variable domain reads KAGVTQTPRYLIKTRGQQVTLSCSPISGHRSVSWYQQTPGQGLQFLFEYFSETQRNKGNFPGRFSGRQFSNSRSEMNVSTLELGDSALYLCASSPSGNSGGLPNFGPGTRLTVT.

This chain links TRBV18 with TRBJ2-3; D is perhaps TRBD2 (5 bases). CDR1 is KGHSH, CDR2 LQKENI, per germline. V lost 1 base and J 5 bases, leaving 22 bases between the germline ends. The CDR3 totals 18 residues. In nucleotides, the CDR3 is TGTGCCAGCTCACCACTCGCCCGTGGACTGGTGGGCGGAGATACGCAGTATTTT. This gives the protein CASSPLARGLVGGDTQYF.

The rearrangement joins TRBV30 to TRBJ2-5, with 9 nucleotides matching TRBD1. From germline, CDR1 is GTSNPN and CDR2 SVGIG (reference sequence). Trimming took 1 base from V and 10 from J; bases not matched to a gene: 7. CDR3 length: 13 residues. CDR3 coding DNA: TGTGCCTGGAGTGCGACAGGGGGGGACAACCAGTACTTC. Protein sequence: CAWSATGGDNQYF.

The J gene is TRBJ2-1, the V gene TRBV15; D not resolved. CDR1 is LNHNV, CDR2 YYDKDF, per germline (reference sequence). The CDR3 totals 13 residues. Trimming cost V 6 bases and J 10 bases, with 16 bases left between them. The CDR3 is CATSTGSAREQFF. The CDR3 DNA sequence: TGTGCCACCAGTACCGGGTCTGCTCGCGAGCAGTTCTTC.

The chain joins TRBV3-1 (or the pseudogene TRBV3-2) to TRBJ2-1, with 8 bases lining up with TRBD2. Germline-derived CDR1 and CDR2 are LGHDT and YNNKEL (reference sequence). The CDR3 length is 16 residues. Losses at the gene ends were 1 base for V and 4 bases for J; bases not matched to a gene: 6. The CDR3 loop reads CASSQGHSGSYNEQFF. CDR3 bases: TGTGCCAGCAGCCAAGGGCACAGCGGGAGTTACAATGAGCAGTTCTTC.

The chain combines TRBV7-8 with TRBJ2-5; D perhaps matches TRBD2 (5 bases). Germline-derived CDR1 and CDR2 are SGHVS and FQNEAQ. This CDR3 is 13 amino acids long. Trimming took 4 bases from V and 5 from J, leaving 11 bases between them. CDR3 sequence: CASSSGGGETQYF. The DNA of the CDR3 is TGTGCCAGCAGCTCCGGAGGCGGGGAGACCCAGTACTTC.

V gene TRBV4-1 combines with J gene TRBJ1-5; D unclear. CDR1 MGHRA and CDR2 YSYEKL come from the germline V gene. The CDR3 contains 18 residues. With 4 bases removed from V and 0 bases from J, the gap between germline ends came to 19 bases. The CDR3 DNA sequence: TGCGCCAGCAGCCTCCCGCGGGCCCGAATATATAGCAATCAGCCCCAGCATTTT. As protein: CASSLPRARIYSNQPQHF.

This clone was found a few times. The genes are TRBV6-2 or TRBV6-3 and TRBJ1-5; D may be TRBD1 (6 bases). V was pared by 3 bases and J by 0 bases, with 15 bases between. This CDR3 has 17 residues. Germline V gene sequence: CDR1 MNHEY, CDR2 SVGEGT. CDR3 DNA: TGTGCCAGCAGTTATTTTACAGGGTGGGTTAGCAATCAGCCCCAGCATTTT. Translation: CASSYFTGWVSNQPQHF.

This chain links TRBV3-1 (or the pseudogene TRBV3-2) with TRBJ2-5, with D possibly TRBD2 on 6 matching bases. V was clipped by 4 bases and J by 7 bases, with 13 bases between them. Germline V CDR1 and CDR2: LGHDT, YNNKEL (reference sequence). This CDR3 has 13 amino acids. The CDR3 DNA reads TGTGCCAGCAGCCCTATGACAGCGGGGACCCAGTACTTC. As protein: CASSPMTAGTQYF.

V gene TRBV20-1 combines with J gene TRBJ1-1; D might be TRBD1 (5 bases). CDR3 size: 13 residues. Germline V CDR1 and CDR2: DFQATT, SNEGSKA (reference sequence). Trimming left V 3 bases short and J 6 bases short, with 14 bases between. This chain's CDR3 is CSASQGLEAEAFF. For the CDR3, the DNA is TGCAGTGCTAGTCAGGGTCTAGAGGCTGAAGCTTTCTTT.

This chain links TRBV27 with TRBJ1-1, with TRBD1 identical over 7 bases. Trimming took 6 bases from V and 4 from J; bases not matched to a gene: 8. CDR1 is MNHEY and CDR2 is SMNVEV in the germline V gene (reference sequence). The CDR3 covers 14 residues. CDR3 bases: TGTGCCAGCAGGCACGGGAGGGGGCTCACTGAAGCTTTCTTT. It yields the protein CASRHGRGLTEAFF.

The CDR3 protein is CASSLATSINEQFF. In nucleotides, the CDR3 is TGTGCCAGCAGCTTGGCTACTAGCATCAATGAGCAGTTCTTC. V and J are TRBV5-4 and TRBJ2-1, with D tentatively TRBD2 (6 bases). The CDR3 is made up of 14 amino acids. V lost 0 bases and J lost 6, with 10 bases in between. Germline values: CDR1 SGHNT, CDR2 YYREEE (reference sequence).

The chain has TRBV5-6 and TRBJ1-6; 8 bases match TRBD1. J was trimmed by 7 bases and V by 4 bases; bases with no gene match: 4. The CDR3 extends over 14 amino acids. CDR1 is SGHDT and CDR2 is YYEEEE in the germline V gene. The CDR3 spells CASSRDRFNSPLHF. For the CDR3, the DNA is TGTGCCAGCAGCCGGGACAGGTTCAATTCACCCCTCCACTTT.

The V gene is TRBV7-6, the J gene TRBJ2-5; 9 bases agree with TRBD1. The CDR3 spans 14 residues. V lost 5 bases and J lost 13; bases outside the gene matches: 14. Per the germline V gene, CDR1 is SGHVS and CDR2 is FNYEAQ. The CDR3 bases are TGTGCCAGCAGCGCAGCCGGGACAGGGAGGTATCCGTACTTC. It specifies CASSAAGTGRYPYF. Filled out from reference TRBV7-6 and TRBJ2-5, the complete variable domain reads GAGVSQSPRYKVTKRGQDVALRCDPISGHVSLYWYRQALGQGPEFLTYFNYEAQQDKSGLPNDRFSAERPEGSISTLTIQRTEQRDSAMYRCASSAAGTGRYPYFGPGTRLLVL.

The gene calls are TRBV7-9 and TRBJ1-2, with D uncertain. The CDR3 has 15 residues. The germline gives CDR1 SEHNR, CDR2 FQNEAQ (reference sequence). Trimming took off 2 bases at V and 3 bases at J, with 13 bases between the two ends. Here the CDR3 reads CASSLIASKDYGYTF. Here the CDR3 DNA reads TGTGCCAGCAGCTTAATAGCGTCCAAAGACTATGGCTACACCTTC.

The chain recombines TRBV4-2 with TRBJ2-3; 10 nucleotides line up with TRBD2. J gave up 15 bases and V 3 bases, and 9 bases lay outside the gene matches. In germline, CDR1 is LGHNA, CDR2 YNFKEQ. CDR3 length: 13 amino acids. The CDR3 DNA is TGTGCCAGCAGCCAGACCACTAGCGGGGTCCAATATTTT. It is translated as CASSQTTSGVQYF.

The V call is TRBV5-1, the J call TRBJ1-1, with unresolved D. Trimming removed 0 bases at V and 4 bases at J, with 7 bases between. CDR1 is SGHRS, CDR2 YFSETQ, per germline. This CDR3 has 13 residues. CDR3 in amino acids: CASSLDEGTEAFF. As DNA, the CDR3 is TGCGCCAGCAGCTTGGATGAGGGCACTGAAGCTTTCTTT.